These 27 T cell receptor beta chains share one sample of origin, sequenced in a study of T-cell reconstitution after alpha-beta-depleted transplantation in children. Preparation of the TCRbeta library was carried out with unique molecular identifiers. A single record per CDR3 protein comes from TCRdb applying MiXCR to the PCR reads. Of hundreds of thousands of distinct CDR3 sequences listed, 15% to 20% are singletons. The sample here was PBMCs from the stem cell graft donor, taken from the stem cell graft. Every receptor here comes from a human donor who donated a stem cell graft to a child with acute myeloid leukemia.

The chain is built from TRBV12-3 or TRBV12-4 and TRBJ1-2; D unresolved. CDR3 length: 16 residues. Trimming pared 5 bases from V and 4 bases from J, leaving 20 bases between. The CDR3, as DNA: TGTGCCAGCAGTGTCCTGGGCCCTGAAGCCCCCTATGGCTACACCTTC. It encodes CASSVLGPEAPYGYTF.

The chain joins TRBV12-3 or TRBV12-4 to TRBJ2-1; perhaps TRBD2 as D (6 bases). The CDR3 has 15 residues. Trimming pared 3 bases from V and 10 bases from J, leaving 19 bases between. CDR3 residues: CASSFPTSGEPEQFF. CDR3 nucleotides: TGTGCCAGCAGTTTTCCGACTAGTGGGGAACCCGAGCAGTTCTTC.

This clonotype was found a few times. The chain uses TRBV6-5 and TRBJ1-2; no clear D. The CDR3 spans 15 residues. Trimming shortened V by 0 bases and J by 3 bases, and 11 bases separated the two germline ends. Germline V gene data show CDR1 as MNHEY and CDR2 as SVGAGI. The CDR3 nucleotides read TGTGCCAGCAGTTACTCGTGGGGAAGTGACTATGGCTACACCTTC. Translating gives CASSYSWGSDYGYTF.

There are a few counts of this clonotype. The rearrangement uses TRBV20-1 and TRBJ2-3, with unresolved D. This CDR3 contains 15 residues. V was clipped by 1 base and J by 0 bases, with 11 bases between them. CDR1 and CDR2 (germline): DFQATT, SNEGSKA (reference sequence). CDR3 in DNA: TGCAGTGCTAGAGTCAGCGCCGCTAGCACAGATACGCAGTATTTT. This encodes CSARVSAASTDTQYF.

At least ten counts were recorded for this clonotype. The CDR3, as DNA: TGTGCCAGCAGCCCAGGAGGGGCGGGCCAGGTGCCCCAGCATTTT. It translates to CASSPGGAGQVPQHF. The chain uses TRBV7-2 and TRBJ1-5; D may be TRBD1 (5 bases). Germline V gene sequence: CDR1 SGHTA, CDR2 FQGNSA. The CDR3 extends over 15 amino acids. Trimming removed 5 bases at V and 9 bases at J, with 20 bases between.

In its sample, this clonotype was seen many times. The chain carries TRBV7-2 and TRBJ1-5; TRBD1 might be the D (6 bases). Germline V gene sequence: CDR1 SGHTA, CDR2 FQGNSA. The CDR3 loop spans 14 amino acids. The V end was cut by 4 bases, the J end by 4 bases, with 11 bases between. The CDR3 region is CASSSQGGNQPQHF. The CDR3 bases are TGTGCCAGCAGCTCCCAAGGGGGTAATCAGCCCCAGCATTTT.

This clonotype was counted many times. The chain combines TRBV20-1 with TRBJ1-5, with D possibly matching TRBD1 (5 bases). The CDR3 is 13 residues long. Trimming pared 6 bases from V and 2 bases from J, leaving 11 bases between. Germline assignment: CDR1 DFQATT and CDR2 SNEGSKA (reference sequence). CDR3 coding DNA: TGCAGTGCCAGGGTTTTCGGCAATCAGCCCCAGCATTTT. This gives the protein CSARVFGNQPQHF.

V gene TRBV25-1 combines with J gene TRBJ1-4; D not certain. This CDR3 comprises 13 residues. V lost 8 bases, J lost 2 bases, and 9 bases lay in between. Germline V lookup: CDR1 MGHDK, CDR2 SYGVNS. CDR3 loop: CASEESTNEKLFF. CDR3 DNA sequence: TGTGCCAGCGAAGAAAGTACTAATGAAAAACTGTTTTTT.

Written as DNA, the CDR3 is TGCGCCAGCAGCTTCGTGGGGGGAACAGATACGCAGTATTTT. Protein sequence: CASSFVGGTDTQYF. This chain connects TRBV5-1 to TRBJ2-3, with a tentative D call TRBD2 (6 bases). V shed 2 bases and J shed 3 bases, with 10 bases lying between them. This CDR3 spans 14 amino acids. Germline assignment: CDR1 SGHRS and CDR2 YFSETQ.

This clonotype showed up many times. This sequence joins TRBV20-1 and TRBJ2-7, with D uncertain. Germline CDR1 is DFQATT and CDR2 is SNEGSKA (reference sequence). The CDR3 has 12 amino acids. With 4 bases removed from V and 2 bases from J, the gap between germline ends came to 9 bases. The CDR3 sequence: CSATSRTYEQYV. The DNA of the CDR3 is TGCAGTGCTACGAGTAGGACCTACGAGCAGTACGTC.

The chain is built from TRBV7-2 and TRBJ2-7; TRBD1 is a possible D gene (6 bases). V was shortened by 5 bases and J by 3 bases, with 14 bases between the two germline ends. This CDR3 is built from 14 residues. Per the germline V gene, CDR1 is SGHTA and CDR2 is FQGNSA. The CDR3: CASSEQGNIYEQYF. The CDR3 coding sequence is TGTGCCAGCAGCGAACAGGGAAATATCTACGAGCAGTACTTC.

This sequence joins TRBV20-1 and TRBJ1-6, with 10 bases identical to TRBD1. This CDR3 is built from 14 residues. Germline-derived CDR1 and CDR2 are DFQATT and SNEGSKA (reference sequence). V trimming: 2 bases; J trimming: 7 bases; junction bases outside the gene matches: 2. Here the CDR3 DNA reads TGCAGTGCTAGAACGGGACAGGGGAATTCACCCCTCCACTTT. The encoded protein is CSARTGQGNSPLHF.

This clonotype was counted ten times or more. The chain joins TRBV20-1 to TRBJ2-5; 10 bases fit TRBD2. The CDR3 length is 13 residues. CDR1 and CDR2 from the germline V gene are DFQATT and SNEGSKA (reference sequence). Germline trimming cut 6 bases from V and 3 bases from J; bases unmatched to any gene: 4. The CDR3 DNA reads as TGCAGTGCCGTAGCGGGGGGCGAAGAGACCCAGTACTTC. Its translation: CSAVAGGEETQYF.

The table lists this clonotype with many counts. This sequence joins TRBV10-3 and TRBJ1-1; no definite D call. Per germline, CDR1 ENHRY and CDR2 SYGVKD. The CDR3 runs to 14 residues. V shed 10 bases and J shed 2 bases, with 17 bases lying between them. The CDR3: CATSWTETNTEAFF. The CDR3 DNA reads as TGTGCCACCTCCTGGACGGAGACTAACACTGAAGCTTTCTTT.

This chain joins TRBV9 and TRBJ2-3; a possible D gene is TRBD1 (5 bases). This CDR3 has 13 amino acids. V was shortened by 1 base and J by 4 bases, with 7 bases between the two germline ends. Germline CDR1 reads SGDLS; CDR2 reads YYNGEE. The CDR3 is CASSVQGPDTQYF. The CDR3 coding sequence is TGTGCCAGCAGCGTACAGGGTCCAGATACGCAGTATTTT.

This clonotype appeared many times. V is TRBV9 and J is TRBJ1-1; TRBD1 matches 8 bases. The CDR3 length is 17 residues. CDR1 SGDLS and CDR2 YYNGEE come from the germline V gene. The ends lost 2 bases at V and 0 bases at J; junction bases unmatched: 9. The CDR3 region has the DNA TGTGCCAGCAGCGTTACACAGGGGGGCGTCTTGAACACTGAAGCTTTCTTT. Translated: CASSVTQGGVLNTEAFF.

This clonotype was counted between two and nine times. The chain couples TRBV20-1 to TRBJ1-3, with D unclear. V was clipped by 4 bases and J by 0 bases, with 13 bases between them. Germline CDR1 reads DFQATT; CDR2 reads SNEGSKA (reference sequence). The CDR3 is made up of 15 amino acids. The CDR3 nucleotides are TGCAGTGCTAACGTCGGCAGCCTCTCTGGAAACACCATATATTTT. This codes for CSANVGSLSGNTIYF.

This clonotype was detected ten times or more. The V gene is TRBV20-1, the J gene TRBJ1-4, with D possibly TRBD1 on 5 matching bases. This CDR3 spans 12 amino acids. Looked up from germline, CDR1 is DFQATT and CDR2 is SNEGSKA (reference sequence). V was shortened by 7 bases and J by 11 bases, with 17 bases between the two germline ends. CDR3 loop: CSGRGVGGKLFF. The CDR3 bases are TGCAGTGGCCGGGGGGTAGGTGGGAAACTGTTTTTT.

The sample holds a few counts of this clonotype. A much larger clone lies one base from this, so it may be a read error. V is TRBV20-1 and J is TRBJ2-7; 10 nucleotides agree with TRBD2. From germline, CDR1 is DFQATT and CDR2 SNEGSKA (reference sequence). This CDR3 comprises 17 residues. The CDR3 loop reads CCARDRIAGGSRYEQYF. The CDR3 region has the DNA TGCTGTGCTAGAGATCGGATAGCGGGGGGTTCTCGGTACGAGCAGTACTTC.

The chain uses TRBV7-6 and TRBJ2-3, with 7 bases lining up with TRBD2. CDR3 length: 16 residues. The germline CDR1 and CDR2 sequences are SGHVS and FNYEAQ. V shed 2 bases and J 0 bases; nucleotides not matched to a gene: 5. CDR3 nucleotide sequence: TGTGCCAGCAGCTTACTAGCGGCACCTAGCACAGATACGCAGTATTTT. It is translated as CASSLLAAPSTDTQYF.

This clonotype came up many times. The chain combines TRBV29-1 with TRBJ1-1, with D possibly TRBD1 on 6 matching bases. The germline CDR1 and CDR2 sequences are SQVTM and ANQGSEA. The CDR3 runs 13 residues. Trimming removed 6 bases at V and 5 bases at J, with 16 bases between. The chain's CDR3 is CSVKWGAGTEAFF. CDR3 DNA: TGCAGCGTGAAGTGGGGGGCTGGTACTGAAGCTTTCTTT.

Comments on this clonotype: A single base separates this from a much larger clone, so it may be a read error. The rearrangement joins TRBV30 to TRBJ2-7, with 8 bases matching TRBD1. Germline CDR1 is GTSNPN and CDR2 is SVGIG (reference sequence). CDR3 length: 14 residues. In DNA, the CDR3 is TGTGCCCGTGCAGGGGGCATCGGCTCCTACCAGCAGTACTTC. This sequence encodes CARAGGIGSYQQYF. Complete variable domain (other parts from reference TRBV30 and TRBJ2-7): SQTIHQWPATLVQPVGSPLSLECTVEGTSNPNLYWYRQAAGRGLQLLFYSVGIGQISSEVPQNLSASRPQDRQFILSSKKLLLSDSGFYLCARAGGIGSYQQYFGPGTRLTVT.

This clonotype was detected a few times. This sequence joins TRBV12-3 or TRBV12-4 and TRBJ2-6; tentatively, D is TRBD2 (6 bases). The ends were cut back, 10 bases at V and 0 bases at J, with 13 bases in the middle. The CDR3 runs to 15 residues. CDR3 nucleotide sequence: TGTGCCACCATGGGGGGTAGCTCTGGGGCCAACGTCCTGACTTTC. Translation gives CATMGGSSGANVLTF.

The chain recombines TRBV6-2 or TRBV6-3 with TRBJ1-3; TRBD1 might be the D (5 bases). From germline, CDR1 is MNHEY and CDR2 SVGEGT. The CDR3 is made up of 15 amino acids. The V end was cut by 7 bases, the J end by 3 bases, with 16 bases between. CDR3 region: CASTRPTVGGNTIYF. Here the CDR3 DNA reads TGTGCCAGCACTCGTCCGACAGTAGGTGGAAACACCATATATTTT.

CDR3 protein: CASSVDSATNEKLFF. CDR3 DNA sequence: TGCGCCAGCAGCGTCGACAGTGCAACTAATGAAAAACTGTTTTTT. The chain joins TRBV5-1 to TRBJ1-4; D is possibly TRBD1 (5 bases). CDR3 size: 15 residues. The germline V and J ends were trimmed by 4 bases and 0 bases, with 10 bases remaining between them. Germline lookup yields CDR1 SGHRS and CDR2 YFSETQ.

This clonotype appeared a few times. This chain links TRBV25-1 with TRBJ2-1, with 7 bases matching TRBD1. Trimming cost V 7 bases and J 6 bases; bases outside gene matches: 6. The CDR3 extends over 13 amino acids. Per germline, CDR1 MGHDK and CDR2 SYGVNS. The CDR3 region has the DNA TGTGCCAGCACCCCCGGGACAGTCAATGAGCAGTTCTTC. Translating gives CASTPGTVNEQFF.

This clonotype was counted many times. CDR3 DNA: TGTGCCAGCAGTGGACAGGGTAGCGAGACCCAGTACTTC. It is translated as CASSGQGSETQYF. The chain uses TRBV12-3 or TRBV12-4 and TRBJ2-5; TRBD1 aligns across 8 bases. This CDR3 is 13 amino acids long. The ends lost 5 bases at V and 5 bases at J; junction bases unmatched: 4.